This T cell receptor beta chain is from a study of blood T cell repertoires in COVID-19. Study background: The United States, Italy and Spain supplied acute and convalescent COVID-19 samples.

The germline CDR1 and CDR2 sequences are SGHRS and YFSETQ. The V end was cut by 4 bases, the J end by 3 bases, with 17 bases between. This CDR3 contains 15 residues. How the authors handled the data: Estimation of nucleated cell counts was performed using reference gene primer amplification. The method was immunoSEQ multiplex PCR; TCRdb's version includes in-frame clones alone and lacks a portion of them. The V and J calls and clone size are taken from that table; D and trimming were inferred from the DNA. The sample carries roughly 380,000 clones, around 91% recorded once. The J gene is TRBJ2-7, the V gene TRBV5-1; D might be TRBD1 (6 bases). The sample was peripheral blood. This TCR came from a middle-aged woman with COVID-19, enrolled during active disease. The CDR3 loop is CASSQAPGQGYEQYF. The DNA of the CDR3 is TGCGCCAGCAGCCAGGCCCCGGGACAAGGCTACGAGCAGTACTTC.